This record looks at one T cell receptor (beta chain) sequence and its context. This sample was taken from a study of blood T cell repertoires in COVID-19. In the study overall: The United States, Italy and Spain provided the acute and convalescent COVID-19 samples.

The method was immunoSEQ multiplex PCR; TCRdb's version includes in-frame clones alone and lacks a portion of them. The data show 150,000 to 200,000 clones, 84% seen once. Those who participated ranged in age from roughly 18 to 100 years and resided in under 25 US areas. V was shortened by 3 bases and J by 3 bases, with 6 bases between the two germline ends. This CDR3 is 13 amino acids long. The chain combines TRBV12-3 or TRBV12-4 with TRBJ1-5, with D hard to call. Sequenced: PBMCs or T cells enriched from blood (not recorded which). This clonotype was obtained from a woman aged 25 to 39 who had been exposed to COVID-19. The CDR3 sequence: CASSFSVNQPQHF. In DNA, the CDR3 is TGTGCCAGCAGTTTTTCGGTCAATCAGCCCCAGCATTTT.